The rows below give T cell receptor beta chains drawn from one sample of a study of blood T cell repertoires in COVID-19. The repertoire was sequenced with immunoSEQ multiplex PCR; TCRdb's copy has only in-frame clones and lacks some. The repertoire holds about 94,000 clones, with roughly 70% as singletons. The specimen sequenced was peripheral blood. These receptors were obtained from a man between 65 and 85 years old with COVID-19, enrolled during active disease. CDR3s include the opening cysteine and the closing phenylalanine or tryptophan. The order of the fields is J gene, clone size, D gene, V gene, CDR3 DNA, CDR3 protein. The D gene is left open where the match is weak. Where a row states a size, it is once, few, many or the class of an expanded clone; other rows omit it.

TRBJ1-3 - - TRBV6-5 TGTGCCAGCAGTTCCATGAGCTCTGGAAACACCATATATTTT CASSSMSSGNTIYF
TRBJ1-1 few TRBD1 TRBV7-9 TGTGCCAGCAGCTTACAGGGGGCGAACACTGAAGCTTTCTTT CASSLQGANTEAFF
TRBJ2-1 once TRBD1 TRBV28 TGTGCCAGCAGTTTTCAGGGGGCGGATGAGCAGTTCTTC CASSFQGADEQFF
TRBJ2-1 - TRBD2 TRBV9 TGTGCCAGCAGCGTAGACGCGGGAGGGCCGCTTGTTGAGCAGTTCTTC CASSVDAGGPLVEQFF
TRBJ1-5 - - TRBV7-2 TGTGCCAGCAGCTTAGGATTTTATCTGCGGGGACGCGGCAATCAGCCCCAGCATTTT CASSLGFYLRGRGNQPQHF
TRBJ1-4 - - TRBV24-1 TGTGCCACCAGTGATCCTACCACAGGGTATGAAAAACTGTTTTTT CATSDPTTGYEKLFF
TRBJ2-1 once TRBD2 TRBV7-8 TGTGCCAGCAGCCCTTACTACGGGCGGACTAGCGGGAGTCGCCGGGGTGAGCAGTTCTTC CASSPYYGRTSGSRRGEQFF
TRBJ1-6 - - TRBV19 TGTGCCAGTAGTATCCACCCCAGAAATTTAAATTCACCCCTCCACTTT CASSIHPRNLNSPLHF
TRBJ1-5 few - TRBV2 TGTGCCAGCAGCCCCTGGCAGTCAGGGAATCAGCCCCAGCATTTT CASSPWQSGNQPQHF
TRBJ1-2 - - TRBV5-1 TGCGCCAGCAGCTTGGCCGGGGCAGGGGATGGCTACACCTTC CASSLAGAGDGYTF
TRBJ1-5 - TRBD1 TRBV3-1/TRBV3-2 TGTGCCAGCAGCCACACAGGGGGGTGGGAGCCCCAGCATTTT CASSHTGGWEPQHF
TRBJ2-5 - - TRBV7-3 TGTGCCAGCAGCTTACAGAACCAAGAGACCCAGTACTTC CASSLQNQETQYF
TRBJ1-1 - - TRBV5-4 TGTGCCAGCACCTCGGTCGAGAACACTGAAGCTTTCTTT CASTSVENTEAFF
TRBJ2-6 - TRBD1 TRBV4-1 TGCGCCAGCAGCCAAGAAGGGACAGGGGCTTCTGGGGCCAACGTCCTGACTTTC CASSQEGTGASGANVLTF
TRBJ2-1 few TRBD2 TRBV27 TGTGCCAGCAGTTTAGGGCGGGGGTCCACGGGACTAGCGGGAGGGTCCTACAATGAGCAGTTCTTC CASSLGRGSTGLAGGSYNEQFF
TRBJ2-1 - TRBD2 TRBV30 TGTGCCTGGAGCGCCTTACGGGCCACGAGGACTAGCGGGAGGAGGGCCGACAATGAGCAGTTCTTC CAWSALRATRTSGRRADNEQFF
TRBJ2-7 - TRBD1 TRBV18 TGTGCCAGCTCACCCCGACAGGGGAACGAGCAGTACTTC CASSPRQGNEQYF
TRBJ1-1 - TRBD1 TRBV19 TGTGCCAGTAGTCGGGTTCGACCGGGACAGTCGAACACTGAAGCTTTCTTT CASSRVRPGQSNTEAFF
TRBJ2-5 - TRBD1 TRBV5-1 TGCGCCAGCAGCTTGGGTGGGACAGATGAGACCCAGTACTTC CASSLGGTDETQYF
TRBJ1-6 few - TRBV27 TGTGCCAGCACTTTGGACTACTCCTATAATTCACCCCTCCACTTT CASTLDYSYNSPLHF
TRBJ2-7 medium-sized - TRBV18 TGTGCCAGCTCACCGCGAGGGCGCTCCTACGAGCAGTACTTC CASSPRGRSYEQYF
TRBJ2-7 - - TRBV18 TGTGCCAGCTCACCACCGGCAGGTAGCTCCTACGAGCAGTACTTC CASSPPAGSSYEQYF
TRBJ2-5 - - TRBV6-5 TGTGCCACGCAGGCCAATAACCAAGAGACCCAGTACTTC CATQANNQETQYF
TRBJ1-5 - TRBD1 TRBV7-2 TGTGCCAGCAGTACAGGGGTCTATCAGCCCCAGCATTTT CASSTGVYQPQHF
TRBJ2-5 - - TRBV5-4 TGTGCCAGCAGCTTGGCACGGGAGACCCAGTACTTC CASSLARETQYF
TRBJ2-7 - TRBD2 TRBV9 TGTGCCAGCAGCGTAGAGGGCGGGAGGGTCTACGAGCAGTACTTC CASSVEGGRVYEQYF
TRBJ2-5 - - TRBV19 TGTGCCAGTAGTATGGGGGCAGTACAAGAGACCCAGTACTTC CASSMGAVQETQYF
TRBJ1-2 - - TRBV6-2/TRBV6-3 TGTGCCAGCAGTTACCATTTAGGAGGGAACTATGGCTACACCTTC CASSYHLGGNYGYTF
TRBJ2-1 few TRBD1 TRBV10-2 TGCGCCAGCAGTGAGTCGACAGGGCGAGATGAGCAGTTCTTC CASSESTGRDEQFF
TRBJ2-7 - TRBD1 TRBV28 TGTGCCAGCAGTTTCCGGAGGACAGGGGCGAAGCCCTACGAGCAGTACTTC CASSFRRTGAKPYEQYF
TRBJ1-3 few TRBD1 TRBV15 TGTGCCACCAGCAGAGGGGTGGGACAGTCAGGCTCTGGAAACACCATATATTTT CATSRGVGQSGSGNTIYF
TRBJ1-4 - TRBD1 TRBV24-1 TGTGCCACCAGTGATTTTCGACAGGGGGAGGATGAAAAACTGTTTTTT CATSDFRQGEDEKLFF
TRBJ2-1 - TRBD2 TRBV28 TGTGCCAGCAGTTTCGGGACTAGCGTCTACAATGAGCAGTTCTTC CASSFGTSVYNEQFF
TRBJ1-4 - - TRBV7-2 TGTGCCAGCAGCTTAGCCGGGGTTAATGAAAAACTGTTTTTT CASSLAGVNEKLFF
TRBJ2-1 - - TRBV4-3 TGCGCCAGCAGCCAAGGTCTCGTGGGAGGAGGGGCCTACAATGAGCAGTTCTTC CASSQGLVGGGAYNEQFF